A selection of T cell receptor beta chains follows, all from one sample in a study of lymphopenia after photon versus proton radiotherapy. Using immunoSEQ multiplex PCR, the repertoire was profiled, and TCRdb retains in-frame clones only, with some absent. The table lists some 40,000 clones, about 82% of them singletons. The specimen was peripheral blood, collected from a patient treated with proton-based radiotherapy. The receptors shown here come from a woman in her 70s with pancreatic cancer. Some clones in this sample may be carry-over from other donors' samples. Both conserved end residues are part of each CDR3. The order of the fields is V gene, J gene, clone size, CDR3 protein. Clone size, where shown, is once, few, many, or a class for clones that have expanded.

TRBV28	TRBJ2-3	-	CASSFSGNTDTQYF
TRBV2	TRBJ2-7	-	CASSRDISSYEQYF
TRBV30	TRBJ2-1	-	CAWSRGGIIYEQFF
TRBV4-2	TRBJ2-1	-	CASSYTSGSNNEQFF
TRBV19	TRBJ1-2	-	CASSIDQTANYGYTF
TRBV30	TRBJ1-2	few	CAWSTTGGYTF
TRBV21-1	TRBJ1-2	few	CASSTLTPGAKFFGYTF
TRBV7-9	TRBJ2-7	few	CASSPGVNEQYF
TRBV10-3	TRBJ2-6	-	CAISGGANVLTF
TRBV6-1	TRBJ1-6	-	CASSEGIELYNSPLHF
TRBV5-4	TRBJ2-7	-	CASSDAGRRGDEQYF
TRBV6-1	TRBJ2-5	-	CASSEETSGSRETQYF
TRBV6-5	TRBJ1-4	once	CASSPSDRGGEKLFF
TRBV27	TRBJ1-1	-	CASRWEGRHTEAFF
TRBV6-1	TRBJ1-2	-	CASSADRLITGYTF
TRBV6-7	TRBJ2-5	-	CASSYGTGCAGGETQYF
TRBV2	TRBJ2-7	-	CASSRVNEQYF